This T cell receptor beta chain comes out of a study of regulatory T cells in long-lasting Graves disease. Study overall: Newly diagnosed Graves' patients had taken antithyroid drugs under 3 months.

HTBI primers from iRepertoire and Arm-PCR of CDR3 regions yielded the TCR beta libraries. One entry per CDR3 protein, called by TCRdb with MiXCR from the multiplex PCR reads. The top ten hold 15% to 20% of the sample, which has more than 350,000 distinct CDR3 sequences, more than 12% seen once. Documented time point: newly diagnosed GD, antithyroid drugs for less than 3 months. RNA extracted from PBMCs served as the sequencing template. Study-level results: Preferential use of TRBV28, TRBJ1-2 and TRBJ2-5 was seen in persistent disease.

This clonotype was picked up many times. Antigen specificity is unknown. V was pared by 0 bases and J by 4 bases, with 15 bases between. CDR1 GTSNPN and CDR2 SVGIG come from the germline V gene (reference sequence). The CDR3 runs to 15 residues. This same sample was also part of a study on T cells in Graves' hyperthyroidism and ophthalmopathy. That paper states: A model of 13 V-J features distinguished ophthalmopathy from stable hyperthyroidism.

This rearrangement joins TRBV30 to TRBJ1-2; tentative D call: TRBD1 (6 bases). The sample in question was peripheral blood mononuclear cells (PBMCs), obtained at new diagnosis, from a patient treated with antithyroid drugs. This receptor was identified in a woman younger than 45 with Graves disease. CDR3 sequence reads: CAWSVGVGAGYGYTF. CDR3 coding DNA: TGTGCCTGGAGTGTAGGTGTGGGGGCCGGCTATGGCTACACCTTC.